The 19 T cell receptor beta chains in this list originate from one sample, sequenced in a study of T cells in Graves' hyperthyroidism and ophthalmopathy (dated by TCRdb to between 2018 and 2020). The library came from multiplex PCR. Data came from an Illumina HiSeq 2000. The TCR beta CDR3 regions were amplified from RNA transcripts. A first-round RT-PCR of the TCR CDR3 used the HTBI primer set with the Qiagen OneStep RT-PCR kit. TCRdb reanalyzed the raw reads on its own, using fastp at Q25 for trimming and MiXCR for clone calling, and kept in-frame beta chains. Records with the same CDR3 protein are collapsed into one entry carrying the most frequent genes and DNA. In all, the sample holds about 350,000 distinct CDR3 sequences, and around 18% of those were seen once. About 16% of the sample comes from the top ten. Sequenced sample: blood. Source of these receptors: a woman aged 40 to 55 with Graves' ophthalmopathy.

The rearrangement uses TRBV20-1 and TRBJ2-2, with 13 bases that match TRBD2. Per germline, CDR1 DFQATT and CDR2 SNEGSKA (reference sequence). CDR3 length: 16 amino acids. The ends lost 5 bases at V and 6 bases at J; junction bases unmatched: 9. As DNA, the CDR3 is TGCAGTGCTTCTACTAGCGGGAGGGTTGCGGCCGGGGAGCTGTTTTTT. Protein product: CSASTSGRVAAGELFF.

There are many counts of this clonotype. The chain employs TRBV30 and TRBJ2-7; D ambiguous. CDR1 is GTSNPN, CDR2 SVGIG, per germline (reference sequence). This CDR3 region has 14 residues. V was cut by 0 bases and J by 3 bases, with 12 bases left in between. Here the CDR3 DNA reads TGTGCCTGGAGTGTACCTAAGGTGCGCTACGAGCAGTACTTC. Its protein is CAWSVPKVRYEQYF.

The chain couples TRBV6-1 to TRBJ2-7; 10 positions agree with TRBD2. CDR3 length equals 14 residues. The V gene end was trimmed by 6 bases and the J gene end by 7 bases; junction bases not matched to a gene: 9. CDR1 MNHNS and CDR2 SASEGT come from the germline V gene. The CDR3 spells CASRGAGGPGEQYF. CDR3 bases: TGTGCCAGCAGGGGAGCGGGAGGGCCGGGTGAGCAGTACTTC.

This clonotype was seen repeatedly, ten times or more. This chain connects TRBV29-1 to TRBJ2-5; TRBD2 matches 8 bases. V shed 5 bases and J 0 bases; nucleotides not matched to a gene: 8. Germline assignment: CDR1 SQVTM and CDR2 ANQGSEA. The CDR3 contains 15 residues. The CDR3 protein is CSVQLSGINQETQYF. The CDR3 region has the DNA TGCAGCGTTCAACTTAGCGGGATAAACCAAGAGACCCAGTACTTC.

Worth noting for this clonotype: This clone may be a read error of a much larger clone one base away. The genes are TRBV7-2 and TRBJ2-7; tentatively, D is TRBD2 (6 bases). The germline V and J ends were trimmed by 1 base and 5 bases, with 6 bases remaining between them. This CDR3 has 12 residues. Germline V lookup: CDR1 SGHTA, CDR2 FQGNSA. CDR3 sequence (DNA): TGTGCCAGCAGCTTAGGGACTAACGAGCAGTACGTC. This codes for CASSLGTNEQYV.

This clonotype was seen many times. The chain carries TRBV20-1 and TRBJ2-7, with a tentative D call TRBD1 (6 bases). V lost 2 bases to trimming and J lost 3 bases, with 8 bases between them. The CDR3 sequence is 12 residues long. Germline V CDR1 and CDR2: DFQATT, SNEGSKA (reference sequence). CDR3 residues: CSARPRGYEQYF. CDR3 DNA sequence: TGCAGTGCTAGACCCAGGGGCTACGAGCAGTACTTC.

This chain links TRBV10-2 with TRBJ2-4; 8 nucleotides align to TRBD2. Germline V gene lookup returns CDR1 WSHSY and CDR2 SAAADI. There are 17 residues in the CDR3. Losses at the gene ends were 1 base for V and 4 bases for J; bases not matched to a gene: 9. The CDR3 sequence: CASSELVASGLKNIQYF. The CDR3 DNA sequence: TGCGCCAGCAGTGAGTTAGTTGCTAGCGGGCTTAAAAACATTCAGTACTTC.

This clonotype showed up many times. Relative to the germline gene, one junction end is altered; a read error may explain this. The V call is TRBV15, the J call TRBJ1-6, with 8 bases that match TRBD1. The V gene's germline CDR1 is LNHNV and CDR2 YYDKDF (reference sequence). The CDR3 runs 15 residues. Here the CDR3 reads CATRRDRGDNSPLHF. The DNA for the CDR3 is TGTGCCACCAGGAGAGACAGGGGAGATAATTCACCCCTCCACTTT.

This clonotype was seen ten or more times. This chain connects TRBV11-1 to TRBJ2-5, with 8 nucleotides matching TRBD2. The V gene end was trimmed by 5 bases and the J gene end by 3 bases; junction bases not matched to a gene: 11. The CDR3 contains 16 residues. Germline assignment: CDR1 SGHAT and CDR2 FQDESV (reference sequence). CDR3 protein: CASSPTGGYREETQYF. In DNA, the CDR3 is TGTGCCAGCAGCCCCACGGGAGGGTACAGGGAAGAGACCCAGTACTTC.

This chain connects TRBV12-3 or TRBV12-4 to TRBJ1-5; D is undetermined. CDR3 length equals 13 residues. V lost 6 bases, J lost 1 base, and 7 bases lay in between. CDR3 sequence reads: CASRSQSNQPQHF. CDR3 coding DNA: TGTGCCAGCAGAAGTCAGAGCAATCAGCCCCAGCATTTT.

The sample holds many counts of this clonotype. The chain uses TRBV5-1 and TRBJ2-7; the D is unclear. The CDR3 runs to 14 residues. V was shortened by 3 bases and J by 0 bases, with 10 bases between the two germline ends. Looked up from germline, CDR1 is SGHRS and CDR2 is YFSETQ. The CDR3 region has the DNA TGCGCCAGCAGCTCTTCGCGCTTCTCCTACGAGCAGTACTTC. It yields the protein CASSSSRFSYEQYF.

This clonotype was observed once. Relative to the germline gene, one junction end is altered; a read error may explain this. The chain recombines TRBV6-2 or TRBV6-3 with TRBJ1-3; D is uncertain. CDR3 length: 14 amino acids. Germline lookup yields CDR1 MNHEY and CDR2 SVGEGT. CDR3 protein: CAGSPLGARNTISF. CDR3 in DNA: TGTGCCGGCAGTCCGCTGGGAGCCCGGAACACCATATCTTTT.

This clonotype was counted ten times or more. The V call is TRBV28, the J call TRBJ1-1; D unresolved. The CDR3 is 11 amino acids. Trimming shortened V by 3 bases and J by 6 bases, and 5 bases separated the two germline ends. Germline CDR1 and CDR2: MDHEN and SYDVKM. The CDR3 region has the DNA TGTGCCAGCAGTTTTTCTTCTGAAGCTTTCTTT. Its protein is CASSFSSEAFF.

Ten or more counts support this clonotype. The chain has TRBV5-1 and TRBJ2-7; D is possibly TRBD1 or TRBD2 (6 bases each). Germline V CDR1 and CDR2: SGHRS, YFSETQ. This CDR3 has 14 residues. Trimming took off 4 bases at V and 5 bases at J, with 16 bases between the two ends. The CDR3 sequence: CASSRGLAQDEQYF. The CDR3, as DNA: TGCGCCAGCAGCCGGGGGCTAGCACAGGACGAGCAGTACTTC.

This clonotype was seen a handful of times. A much larger clone is a single base away; this may be a read error. V usage is TRBV11-2 and J usage is TRBJ2-2; no clear D gene. Germline V gives CDR1 SGHAT, CDR2 FQNNGV. Between the trimmed V and J ends, which lost 4 bases and 6 bases, there was a span of 12 bases. The CDR3 runs 14 residues. The CDR3 here is CASSYLINAGELFF. The CDR3 nucleotides are TGTGCCAGCAGCTATCTTATTAACGCCGGGGAGCTGTTTTTT. The whole variable domain, remainder taken from reference TRBV11-2 and TRBJ2-2, is EAGVAQSPRYKIIEKRQSVAFWCNPISGHATLYWYQQILGQGPKLLIQFQNNGVVDDSQLPKDRFSAERLKGVDSTLKIQPAKLEDSAVYLCASSYLINAGELFFGEGSRLTVL.

This clonotype was detected ten times or more. The rearrangement joins TRBV11-1 to TRBJ2-2, with 11 nucleotides matching TRBD2. In germline, CDR1 is SGHAT, CDR2 FQDESV (reference sequence). Trimming removed 5 bases from V and 6 bases from J; junction bases left unmatched: 8. The CDR3 consists of 16 residues. The CDR3 region has the DNA TGTGCCAGCAGCGGATGGCTAGCGGGAGGACCCGGGGAGCTGTTTTTT. Encoded protein: CASSGWLAGGPGELFF. The whole variable domain, filled in from reference TRBV11-1 and TRBJ2-2, reads EAEVAQSPRYKITEKSQAVAFWCDPISGHATLYWYRQILGQGPELLVQFQDESVVDDSQLPKDRFSAERLKGVDSTLKIQPAELGDSAMYLCASSGWLAGGPGELFFGEGSRLTVL.

At least ten counts were recorded for this clonotype. The chain carries TRBV30 and TRBJ1-2, with D unresolved. Germline V lookup: CDR1 GTSNPN, CDR2 SVGIG (reference sequence). The length of the CDR3 is 12 residues. V lost 2 bases and J 4 bases, leaving 8 bases between the germline ends. The CDR3: CAWSSSLYGYTF. The CDR3 coding sequence is TGTGCCTGGAGTTCAAGCCTCTATGGCTACACCTTC.

This clonotype was counted ten times or more. The V and J genes are TRBV27 and TRBJ2-7; D is possibly TRBD1 (7 bases). Germline assignment: CDR1 MNHEY and CDR2 SMNVEV (reference sequence). The ends were cut back, 4 bases at V and 4 bases at J, with 17 bases in the middle. The CDR3 runs 15 residues. The CDR3 protein is CASSYSGGTDYEQYF. The CDR3 DNA sequence: TGTGCCAGCAGTTACTCAGGGGGGACTGATTACGAGCAGTACTTC.

This clonotype was detected ten times or more. V and J are TRBV5-1 and TRBJ2-7; 7 nucleotides agree with TRBD2. This CDR3 contains 17 residues. Germline V CDR1 and CDR2: SGHRS, YFSETQ. With V trimmed by 3 bases and J by 2 bases, 14 bases remained unmatched. CDR3 amino acids: CASSWRVREVPAYEQYF. The DNA for the CDR3 is TGCGCCAGCAGCTGGAGAGTCCGGGAGGTCCCAGCCTACGAGCAGTACTTC.